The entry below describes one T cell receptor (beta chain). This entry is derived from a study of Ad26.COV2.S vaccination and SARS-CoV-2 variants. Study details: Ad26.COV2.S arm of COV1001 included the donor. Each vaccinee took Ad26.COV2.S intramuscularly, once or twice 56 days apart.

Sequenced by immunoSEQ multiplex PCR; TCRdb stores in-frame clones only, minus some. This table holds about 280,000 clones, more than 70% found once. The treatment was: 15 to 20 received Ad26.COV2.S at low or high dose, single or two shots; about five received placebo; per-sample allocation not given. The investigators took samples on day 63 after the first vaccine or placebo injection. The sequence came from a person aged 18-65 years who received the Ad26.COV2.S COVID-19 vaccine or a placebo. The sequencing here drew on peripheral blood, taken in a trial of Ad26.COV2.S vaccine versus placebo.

The CDR3 DNA is TGTGCCAGCAGCGTAGCTTTGGACACCGGTACAAGCTCCTACGAGCAGTACTTC. As protein: CASSVALDTGTSSYEQYF. The chain employs TRBV9 and TRBJ2-7, with a weak D call TRBD1 (5 bases). Trimming removed 0 bases from V and 0 bases from J, with 19 bases in between. The germline V gene has CDR1 SGDLS and CDR2 YYNGEE. The CDR3 is made up of 18 amino acids.